The 12 T cell receptor beta chains below all came from one sample that was sequenced in a study of cytomegalovirus exposure and HLA in healthy donors. TCRdb keeps only in-frame clones here, not all; method: immunoSEQ multiplex PCR. The repertoire has about 360,000 clones, around 86% of them found once; the top ten carry about 0.8%. Sequenced material: PBMCs. The receptors originated from a woman between 18 and 29 years old in good health and CMV-seronegative.

This sequence joins TRBV28 and TRBJ2-7; D perhaps matches TRBD2 (6 bases). Between the trimmed V and J ends, which lost 5 bases and 1 base, there was a span of 15 bases. CDR3 length equals 15 residues. Germline V gene lookup returns CDR1 MDHEN and CDR2 SYDVKM. CDR3 amino acids: CASSPGQGGSYEQYF. CDR3 sequence (DNA): TGTGCCAGCAGTCCAGGCCAGGGAGGATCCTACGAGCAGTACTTC.

The genes are TRBV29-1 and TRBJ1-1, with TRBD1 as a possible D gene (5 bases). Trimming stripped 0 bases from V and 6 bases from J, with 11 bases between. Germline V gives CDR1 SQVTM, CDR2 ANQGSEA. The CDR3 has 13 amino acids. CDR3 coding DNA: TGCAGCGTTGAAGACAGGGAGGTCTCTGAAGCTTTCTTT. It is translated as CSVEDREVSEAFF.

The J gene is TRBJ2-3, the V gene TRBV7-9; TRBD2 aligns across 8 bases. Germline V gives CDR1 SEHNR, CDR2 FQNEAQ (reference sequence). V was pared by 2 bases and J by 4 bases, with 11 bases of the junction left unmatched. This CDR3 comprises 17 residues. The CDR3 loop is CASSLSSSGGLADTQYF. CDR3 DNA: TGTGCCAGCAGCTTATCTTCAAGCGGGGGTTTGGCAGATACGCAGTATTTT.

CDR3 region: CASIFGSYEQYF. The DNA of the CDR3 is TGTGCCAGCATATTTGGGAGCTACGAGCAGTACTTC. The chain combines TRBV2 with TRBJ2-7, with D perhaps matching TRBD2 (5 bases). The CDR3 loop spans 12 amino acids. CDR1 and CDR2 from the germline V gene are SNHLY and FYNNEI. V dropped 7 bases and J dropped 3 bases, with 10 bases sitting between them.

This chain links TRBV6-1 with TRBJ1-6; the D is unclear. This CDR3 region has 13 residues. The V gene's germline CDR1 is MNHNS and CDR2 SASEGT. The V end lost 5 bases, the J end lost 14 bases, and 16 bases lay between the germline ends. CDR3 protein: CASSPTLDWALHF. In nucleotides, the CDR3 is TGTGCCAGCAGTCCTACCCTTGACTGGGCCCTCCACTTT.

The chain carries TRBV15 and TRBJ1-5; D not resolved. The germline gives CDR1 LNHNV, CDR2 YYDKDF (reference sequence). The CDR3 covers 15 residues. V shed 0 bases and J shed 6 bases, with 12 bases lying between them. The CDR3 reads CATSRDRGLSQPQHF. Written as DNA, the CDR3 is TGTGCCACCAGCAGAGATCGGGGTTTATCTCAGCCCCAGCATTTT. The variable domain in full, with the rest retrieved from reference TRBV15 and TRBJ1-5, is DAMVIQNPRYQVTQFGKPVTLSCSQTLNHNVMYWYQQKSSQAPKLLFHYYDKDFNNEADTPDNFQSRRPNTSFCFLDIRSPGLGDTAMYLCATSRDRGLSQPQHFGDGTRLSIL.

The chain links TRBV27 to TRBJ1-5; D is uncertain. V lost 5 bases and J 0 bases, leaving 11 bases between the germline ends. There are 15 residues in the CDR3. Germline V CDR1 and CDR2: MNHEY, SMNVEV (reference sequence). CDR3 sequence reads: CASSPDGLSNQPQHF. In DNA form, the CDR3 reads TGTGCCAGCAGTCCGGATGGACTTAGCAATCAGCCCCAGCATTTT.

The chain couples TRBV29-1 to TRBJ2-2, with D maybe TRBD2 (6 bases). This CDR3 is built from 11 residues. The ends were cut back, 7 bases at V and 7 bases at J, with 10 bases in the middle. The V gene's germline CDR1 is SQVTM and CDR2 ANQGSEA. CDR3 sequence (DNA): TGCAGCGCGGGGGAGTTCGGGGAGCTGTTTTTT. Its protein product is CSAGEFGELFF.

The chain recombines TRBV6-5 with TRBJ1-5, with 7 bases matching TRBD1. The germline V gene encodes CDR1 MNHEY and CDR2 SVGAGI. The junction had 5 bases not matched to a gene; V was cut back by 6 bases and J by 0 bases. The CDR3 has 15 residues. The CDR3: CASRTGQYSNQPQHF. The CDR3 DNA reads as TGTGCCAGCAGAACGGGACAGTATAGCAATCAGCCCCAGCATTTT.

The V gene is TRBV6-5, the J gene TRBJ1-6; no definite D call. The V and J ends lost 0 bases and 5 bases respectively, with 8 bases between them. The CDR3 extends over 15 amino acids. Germline V gene data show CDR1 as MNHEY and CDR2 as SVGAGI. The CDR3 loop reads CASSYSWANNSPLHF. CDR3 nucleotide sequence: TGTGCCAGCAGTTACTCGTGGGCGAATAATTCACCCCTCCACTTT.

About this clone itself: One end of the junction varies from germline; a read error may be responsible. The gene calls are TRBV5-1 and TRBJ1-1; the D gene is possibly TRBD1 (6 bases). This CDR3 is built from 12 residues. Germline V lookup: CDR1 SGHRS, CDR2 YFSETQ. The CDR3 DNA reads TGCGCCAGCAGGTTGGACAGTGATGAAGCTTTCTTT. Residues: CASRLDSDEAFF.

The rearrangement links TRBV7-9 to TRBJ2-7; 8 nucleotides line up with TRBD2. Germline V CDR1 and CDR2: SEHNR, FQNEAQ (reference sequence). V shed 3 bases, J shed 2 bases, and the junction held 12 bases outside the gene matches. This CDR3 has 17 amino acids. CDR3 sequence: CASSFPKSGSMTYEQYF. The CDR3 DNA is TGTGCCAGCAGCTTCCCAAAAAGCGGGAGTATGACCTACGAGCAGTACTTC.